This T cell receptor beta chain comes out of a study of long-term antiretroviral therapy in people with HIV. V lost 5 bases to trimming and J lost 4 bases, with 15 bases between them. The CDR3 covers 15 residues. The germline CDR1 and CDR2 sequences are MNHNY and SVGAGI (reference sequence). Study findings and constraints: With ART, diversity went up but was still lower than in transplant donor controls.

HIV-positive participants all received treatment in the United States. Every specimen provided roughly 0.85-11 million cryopreserved PBMC before DNA extraction took place. Sequencing used immunoSEQ v3.0 at survey level. Sequencing set out to capture roughly 40,000-55,000 T-cell genomes per sample. Sequencing used immunoSEQ multiplex PCR; TCRdb keeps in-frame clones, though not all of them. Of some 40,000 clones in the sample, 75% to 90% were seen once. This clone was detected only a few times. The target antigen is unknown. This sequence joins TRBV6-6 and TRBJ1-3, with D possibly TRBD1 on 6 matching bases. The sequencing used unsorted PBMCs, collected 1.5 years after starting antiretroviral therapy. The sequence came from a man aged 18 to 35 with HIV. Here the CDR3 DNA reads TGTGCCAGCAGTACCCCGACAGGTCGGGGAAACACCATATATTTT. As protein: CASSTPTGRGNTIYF.